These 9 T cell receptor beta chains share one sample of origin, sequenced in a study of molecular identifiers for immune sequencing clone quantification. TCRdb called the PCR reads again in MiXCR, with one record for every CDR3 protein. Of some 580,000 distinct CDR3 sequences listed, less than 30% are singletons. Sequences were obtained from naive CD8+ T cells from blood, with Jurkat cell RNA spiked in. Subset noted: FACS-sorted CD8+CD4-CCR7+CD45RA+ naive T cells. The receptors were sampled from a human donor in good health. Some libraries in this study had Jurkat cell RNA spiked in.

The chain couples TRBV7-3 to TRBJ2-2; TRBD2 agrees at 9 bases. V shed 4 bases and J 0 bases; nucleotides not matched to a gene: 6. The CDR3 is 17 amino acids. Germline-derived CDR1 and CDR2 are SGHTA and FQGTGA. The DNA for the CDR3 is TGTGCCAGCAGCTCCGGACTAGCGATTCCGAACACCGGGGAGCTGTTTTTT. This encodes CASSSGLAIPNTGELFF.

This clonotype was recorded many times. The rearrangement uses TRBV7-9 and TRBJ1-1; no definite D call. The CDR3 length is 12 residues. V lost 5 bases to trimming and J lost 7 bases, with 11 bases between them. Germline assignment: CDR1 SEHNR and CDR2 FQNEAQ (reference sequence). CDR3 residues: CASSREGSEAFF. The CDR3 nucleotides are TGTGCCAGCAGCCGAGAGGGCAGTGAAGCTTTCTTT.

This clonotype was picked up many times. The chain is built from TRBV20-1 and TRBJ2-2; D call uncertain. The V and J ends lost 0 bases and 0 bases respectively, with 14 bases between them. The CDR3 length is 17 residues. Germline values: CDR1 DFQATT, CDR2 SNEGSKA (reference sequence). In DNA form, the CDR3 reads TGCAGTGCTAGAGATCTCAGCTCATTGCCGAACACCGGGGAGCTGTTTTTT. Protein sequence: CSARDLSSLPNTGELFF.

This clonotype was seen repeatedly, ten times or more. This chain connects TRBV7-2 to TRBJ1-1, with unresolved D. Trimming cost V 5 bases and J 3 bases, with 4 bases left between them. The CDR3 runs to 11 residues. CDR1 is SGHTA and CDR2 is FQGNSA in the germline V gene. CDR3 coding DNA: TGTGCCAGCAGCCACTACACTGAAGCTTTCTTT. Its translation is CASSHYTEAFF.

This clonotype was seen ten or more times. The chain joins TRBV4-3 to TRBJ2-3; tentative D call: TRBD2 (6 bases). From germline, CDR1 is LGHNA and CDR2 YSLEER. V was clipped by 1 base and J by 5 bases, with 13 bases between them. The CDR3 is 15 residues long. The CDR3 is CASSQVEGRGDTQYF. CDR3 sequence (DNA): TGCGCCAGCAGCCAAGTGGAGGGCCGGGGAGATACGCAGTATTTT.

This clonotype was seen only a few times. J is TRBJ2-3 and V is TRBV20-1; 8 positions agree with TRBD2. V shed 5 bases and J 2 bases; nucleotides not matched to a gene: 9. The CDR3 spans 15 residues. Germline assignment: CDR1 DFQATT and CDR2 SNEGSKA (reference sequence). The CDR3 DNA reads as TGCAGTGCTCCTAATTTAGCGGGAAACACAGATACGCAGTATTTT. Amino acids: CSAPNLAGNTDTQYF.

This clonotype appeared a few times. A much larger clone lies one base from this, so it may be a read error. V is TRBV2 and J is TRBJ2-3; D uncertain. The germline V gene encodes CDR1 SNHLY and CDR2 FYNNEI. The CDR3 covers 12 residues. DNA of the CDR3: TGTGCCAGCAGCCGTAGCACAGATACGCAGTGTTTT. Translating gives CASSRSTDTQCF.

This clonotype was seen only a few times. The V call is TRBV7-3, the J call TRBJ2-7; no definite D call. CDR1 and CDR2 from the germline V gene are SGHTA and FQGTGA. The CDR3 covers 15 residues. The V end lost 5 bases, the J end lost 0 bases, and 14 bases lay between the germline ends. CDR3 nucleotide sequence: TGTGCCAGCAGCCGCGACTTAGGCAGCTCCTACGAGCAGTACTTC. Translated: CASSRDLGSSYEQYF.

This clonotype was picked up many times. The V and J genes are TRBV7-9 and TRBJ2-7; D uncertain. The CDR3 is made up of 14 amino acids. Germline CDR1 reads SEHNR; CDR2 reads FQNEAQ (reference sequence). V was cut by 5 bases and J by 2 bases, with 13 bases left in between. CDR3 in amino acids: CASSPVRTPYEQYF. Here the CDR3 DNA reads TGTGCCAGCAGCCCAGTCCGGACCCCCTACGAGCAGTACTTC.